The next 5 T cell receptor beta chains were all read from a single sample in a study of T and B cells in COVID-19 patients. Blood genomic DNA input for TRB amplification was 250-500 ng. BIOMED2 TRB-A/B primer pools were used in multiplex TRB PCR. Each CDR3 protein gets one entry after TCRdb re-called the multiplex PCR reads with MiXCR. The sample includes 7,000 or so distinct CDR3 sequences, about a third of them seen just once. The material sequenced was blood. The receptor set was obtained from a human donor who had recovered from COVID-19.

This clonotype appeared a few times. The chain links TRBV19 to TRBJ1-2; 9 positions match TRBD1. V trimming: 3 bases; J trimming: 4 bases; junction bases outside the gene matches: 6. Germline V gene data show CDR1 as LNHDA and CDR2 as SQIVND (reference sequence). This CDR3 region has 15 residues. CDR3 residues: CASSMGTGSLYGYTF. The CDR3 region has the DNA TGTGCCAGTAGTATGGGGACAGGGTCCCTCTATGGCTACACCTTC.

This chain uses TRBV5-1 with TRBJ2-7, with 7 bases identical to TRBD1. The CDR3 loop spans 14 amino acids. From germline, CDR1 is SGHRS and CDR2 YFSETQ. V lost 4 bases and J lost 5; bases outside the gene matches: 9. The CDR3 here is CASSPYRGHHEQYV. CDR3 DNA sequence: TGCGCCAGCAGCCCGTACAGGGGTCACCACGAGCAGTACGTC.

This clonotype is medium-sized by share. V usage is TRBV19 and J usage is TRBJ2-1, with 9 bases matching TRBD1. V lost 4 bases, J lost 4 bases, and 8 bases stayed unmatched. The length of the CDR3 is 16 residues. Germline-derived CDR1 and CDR2 are LNHDA and SQIVND (reference sequence). This chain's CDR3 is CASSTAGTGLYNEQFF. CDR3 coding DNA: TGTGCCAGTAGTACGGCCGGGACAGGGTTATACAATGAGCAGTTCTTC.

This clonotype was observed a single time. The V and J genes are TRBV6-2 or TRBV6-3 and TRBJ1-1; a weak D match, TRBD1 (5 bases). V dropped 0 bases and J dropped 5 bases, with 10 bases sitting between them. The CDR3 is 14 residues long. Germline CDR1 reads MNHEY; CDR2 reads SVGEGT. The CDR3 coding sequence is TGTGCCAGCAGTTACTCGCAGGGTTGGACTGAAGCTTTCTTT. It translates to CASSYSQGWTEAFF.

The genes are TRBV6-5 and TRBJ2-7; D perhaps matches TRBD2 (5 bases). The germline CDR1 and CDR2 sequences are MNHEY and SVGAGI. The CDR3 has 14 residues. V was clipped by 5 bases and J by 0 bases, with 11 bases between them. The CDR3 sequence is CASSEMGSSYEQYF. CDR3 nucleotide sequence: TGTGCCAGCAGTGAAATGGGGAGCTCCTACGAGCAGTACTTC.